The clone carrying this T cell receptor (beta chain) was observed a handful of times. The antigen is unknown. This CDR3 spans 15 amino acids. The V end lost 4 bases, the J end lost 4 bases, and 11 bases lay between the germline ends. Per germline, CDR1 WNHNN and CDR2 SYGVQD (reference sequence). This sample was included in a study of shared clonotypes between healthy human individuals. Study-wide points: Clonotypes that were shared across a handful of donors made up about 4.5% of naive CD4 clonotypes.

The authors ran the assay at deep level. Libraries were prepared by immunoSEQ multiplex PCR; TCRdb keeps only in-frame clonotypes and omits some of them. The sample yields millions of clones, about 95% seen once. This clonotype was obtained from a man younger than 35 in good health. The sequencing sample was made of naive CD4+ T cells sorted from blood. The subset: CD45RA+ positively selected. This chain links TRBV10-1 with TRBJ1-6; tentatively, D is TRBD1 (5 bases). The CDR3 sequence: CASSADKGYNSPLHF. In nucleotides, the CDR3 is TGCGCCAGCAGTGCGGACAAGGGATATAATTCACCCCTCCACTTT.